A selection of T cell receptor beta chains follows, all from one sample in a study of control samples from healthy donors and cancer patients. Some clones are missing from TCRdb's copy, which holds only in-frame ones; the method was immunoSEQ multiplex PCR. The sample shows 100,000 to 150,000 clones, over 85% of them seen only once. Sequenced material: PBMCs. The source of these receptors is a man aged 50-60 years with head and neck cancer. CDR3s include the opening cysteine and the closing phenylalanine or tryptophan. A D gene is named only where the DNA matches it firmly. The size entry is marked missing in some rows and otherwise reads once, few, many or a size class.

CDR3 protein	CDR3 DNA	V gene	J gene	D gene	clone size
CASTKSPSTDTQYF	TGTGCCAGCACCAAATCCCCTAGCACAGATACGCAGTATTTT	TRBV7-9	TRBJ2-3	.	.
CAIRDRVDTEAFF	TGTGCCATCAGGGACAGGGTGGACACTGAAGCTTTCTTT	TRBV10-3	TRBJ1-1	TRBD1	.
CASSEFSGQETQYF	TGCGCCAGCAGTGAGTTTAGCGGGCAAGAGACCCAGTACTTC	TRBV10-2	TRBJ2-5	TRBD2	.
CASSRGPESSYNSPLHF	TGTGCCAGTAGCCGGGGCCCTGAAAGCTCCTATAATTCACCCCTCCACTTT	TRBV19	TRBJ1-6	.	.
CASRSGQSNEKLFF	TGTGCCAGCAGGTCGGGACAGTCAAATGAAAAACTGTTTTTT	TRBV6-5	TRBJ1-4	TRBD1	once
CASWSGEPYNEQFF	TGCGCCAGCTGGTCAGGGGAGCCCTACAATGAGCAGTTCTTC	TRBV5-1	TRBJ2-1	.	.
CAISAGTDYEQYF	TGTGCCATCAGCGCCGGGACGGATTACGAGCAGTACTTC	TRBV10-3	TRBJ2-7	.	once
CATSDPGQGGSSGYTF	TGTGCCACCAGTGACCCTGGACAAGGTGGTTCTAGTGGCTACACCTTC	TRBV24-1	TRBJ1-2	.	.
CASSLPGVNTEAFF	TGTGCCAGCAGTTTACCGGGGGTGAACACTGAAGCTTTCTTT	TRBV27	TRBJ1-1	.	.
CASRQGAGNYGYTF	TGTGCCAGCAGACAGGGGGCGGGGAACTATGGCTACACCTTC	TRBV7-9	TRBJ1-2	TRBD1	.
CASSLGRPETQYF	TGTGCCAGCAGCTTGGGGCGGCCTGAGACCCAGTACTTC	TRBV5-6	TRBJ2-5	.	.
CASSDIIRTGVISPLHF	TGTGCCAGCAGTGATATAATTAGGACAGGGGTGATTTCACCCCTCCACTTT	TRBV6-1	TRBJ1-6	TRBD1	.
CASGFSETGRGGQLFF	TGTGCTAGTGGTTTCTCAGAGACAGGGAGGGGCGGGCAGCTGTTTTTT	TRBV12-5	TRBJ2-2	.	.
CASSLQGDSYGYTF	TGCGCCAGCAGCCTTCAGGGGGATAGCTATGGCTACACCTTC	TRBV5-1	TRBJ1-2	TRBD1	.
CASSPTSGSTDTQYF	TGTGCCAGCTCACCGACTAGCGGTAGCACAGATACGCAGTATTTT	TRBV18	TRBJ2-3	TRBD2	.
CASSELLTVLEQYF	TGTGCCAGCAGTGAACTATTGACAGTACTCGAGCAGTACTTC	TRBV6-1	TRBJ2-7	.	.
CASSAQGYGTEAFF	TGCGCCAGCAGCGCGCAGGGTTATGGCACTGAAGCTTTCTTT	TRBV5-1	TRBJ1-1	.	.
CSVGTPGGRHYNEQFF	TGCAGCGTTGGGACCCCAGGCGGCCGGCATTACAATGAGCAGTTCTTC	TRBV29-1	TRBJ2-1	.	.
CASSQKGGPYEQYF	TGCGCCAGCAGCCAGAAGGGGGGCCCCTACGAGCAGTACTTC	TRBV4-1	TRBJ2-7	.	.
CASRSTAVSYNEQFF	TGTGCCAGTAGATCGACAGCGGTATCCTACAATGAGCAGTTCTTC	TRBV19	TRBJ2-1	.	.
CASSKKCPYFGQSLYNSPLHF	TGTGCCAGCAGCAAAAAATGTCCGTATTTTGGACAGAGTCTCTATAATTCACCCCTCCACTTT	TRBV21-1	TRBJ1-6	.	.
CASSQLWASYEQYF	TGCGCCAGCAGCCAGCTATGGGCCTCCTACGAGCAGTACTTC	TRBV4-1	TRBJ2-7	.	.
CSVEDPSESSGNTIYF	TGCAGCGTTGAAGACCCCAGCGAGAGCTCTGGAAACACCATATATTTT	TRBV29-1	TRBJ1-3	.	.
CASSMAQKGETQYF	TGTGCCAGTAGTATGGCCCAAAAGGGGGAGACCCAGTACTTC	TRBV19	TRBJ2-5	.	.
CASSSPTARGTEAFF	TGTGCCAGCAGTAGCCCGACTGCCCGAGGCACTGAAGCTTTCTTT	TRBV28	TRBJ1-1	.	.
CASSYSTGGPGTEAFF	TGTGCCAGCAGTTACTCGACGGGGGGGCCCGGCACTGAAGCTTTCTTT	TRBV6-2/TRBV6-3	TRBJ1-1	.	.
CASSQAFQFTDTQYF	TGTGCCAGCAGCCAAGCTTTCCAATTCACAGATACGCAGTATTTT	TRBV14	TRBJ2-3	.	.
CASSLDVWRGGVETQYF	TGCGCCAGCAGCTTGGATGTTTGGCGGGGGGGCGTGGAGACCCAGTACTTC	TRBV5-1	TRBJ2-5	TRBD2	.
CASRGGRETGELFF	TGTGCCAGCCGGGGGGGCCGTGAGACCGGGGAGCTGTTTTTT	TRBV9	TRBJ2-2	TRBD2	.
CAWSGRLLDEQFF	TGTGCCTGGTCGGGACGCCTATTAGATGAGCAGTTCTTC	TRBV30	TRBJ2-1	.	.
CASSRGGAGTDTQYF	TGTGCCAGCAGCCGGGGTGGCGCCGGCACAGATACGCAGTATTTT	TRBV11-3	TRBJ2-3	.	once
CAISVQESTEAFF	TGTGCCATCAGTGTTCAGGAGAGCACTGAAGCTTTCTTT	TRBV10-3	TRBJ1-1	.	.
CSVERQGSTEAFF	TGCAGCGTTGAAAGACAGGGGTCCACTGAAGCTTTCTTT	TRBV29-1	TRBJ1-1	TRBD1	few